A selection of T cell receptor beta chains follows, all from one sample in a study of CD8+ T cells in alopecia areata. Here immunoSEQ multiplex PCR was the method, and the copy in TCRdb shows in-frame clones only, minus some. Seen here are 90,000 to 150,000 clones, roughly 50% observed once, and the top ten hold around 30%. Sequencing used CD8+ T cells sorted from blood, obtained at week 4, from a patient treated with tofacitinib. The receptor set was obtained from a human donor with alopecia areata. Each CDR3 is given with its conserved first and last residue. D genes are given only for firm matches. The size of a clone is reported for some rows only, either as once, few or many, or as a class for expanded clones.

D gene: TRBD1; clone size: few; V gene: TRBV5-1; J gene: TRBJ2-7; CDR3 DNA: TGCGCCAGCAGCTCCGGACAGGGGGCCCACGAGCAGTACTTC; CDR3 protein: CASSSGQGAHEQYF
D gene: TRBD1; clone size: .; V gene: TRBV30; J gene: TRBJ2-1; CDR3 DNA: TGTGCCTGGGCCGGGACAGGATACAATGAGCAGTTCTTC; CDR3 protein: CAWAGTGYNEQFF
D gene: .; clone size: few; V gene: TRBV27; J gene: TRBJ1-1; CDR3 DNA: TGTGCCAGCAGTATATCGGACCCCCGGGACACTGAAGCTTTCTTT; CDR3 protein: CASSISDPRDTEAFF
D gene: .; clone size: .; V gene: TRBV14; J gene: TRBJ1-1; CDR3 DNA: TGTGCCAGCAGATGGGACGGCGGCACTGAAGCTTTCTTT; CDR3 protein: CASRWDGGTEAFF
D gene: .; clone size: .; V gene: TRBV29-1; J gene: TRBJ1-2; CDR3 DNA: TGCAGCGTTGAAGGCCAGGGCGATGGCTACACCTTC; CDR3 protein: CSVEGQGDGYTF
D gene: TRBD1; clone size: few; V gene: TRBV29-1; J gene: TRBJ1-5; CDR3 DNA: TGCAGCGTTTCTGGACAGGGGCTACGTGAGCCCCAGCATTTT; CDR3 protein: CSVSGQGLREPQHF
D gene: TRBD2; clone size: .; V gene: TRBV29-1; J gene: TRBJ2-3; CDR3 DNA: TGCAGCGTTGAAGAGGTGTCTAGCGGAAGCACAGATACGCAGTATTTT; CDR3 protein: CSVEEVSSGSTDTQYF
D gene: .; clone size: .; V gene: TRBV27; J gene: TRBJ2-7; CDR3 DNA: TGTGCCAGCGGTTACAGGGCCTCCTACGAGCAGTACTTC; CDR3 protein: CASGYRASYEQYF
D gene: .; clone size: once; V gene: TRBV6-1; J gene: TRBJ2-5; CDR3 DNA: TGTGCCAGCAGTGAAGCCCGCCAAGAGACCCAGTACTTC; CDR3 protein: CASSEARQETQYF
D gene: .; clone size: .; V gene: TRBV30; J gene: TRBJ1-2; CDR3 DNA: TGTGCCTGGAGTGTGGTTGAGGACTATGGCTACACCTTC; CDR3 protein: CAWSVVEDYGYTF
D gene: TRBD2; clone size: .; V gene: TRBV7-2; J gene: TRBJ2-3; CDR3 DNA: TGTGCCAGCAGCTCTAGCGGGGGTTCCCCCCCCGATACGCAGTATTTT; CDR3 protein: CASSSSGGSPPDTQYF
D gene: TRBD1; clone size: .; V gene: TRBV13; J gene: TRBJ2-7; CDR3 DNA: TGTGCCAGCAGCTTTAATCCCGGGACAGAAGTCTACGAGCAGTACTTC; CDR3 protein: CASSFNPGTEVYEQYF
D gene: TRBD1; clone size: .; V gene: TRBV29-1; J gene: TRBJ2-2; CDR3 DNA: TGCAGCGTTGAAGGGGCCGGGACAGGCTTCACCGGGGAGCTGTTTTTT; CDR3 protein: CSVEGAGTGFTGELFF
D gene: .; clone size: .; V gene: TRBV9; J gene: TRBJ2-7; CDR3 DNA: TGTGCCAGCAGCGCCATGCCCCTTACCTACGAGCAGTACTTC; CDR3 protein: CASSAMPLTYEQYF
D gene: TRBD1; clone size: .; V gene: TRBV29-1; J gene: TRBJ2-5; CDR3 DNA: TGCAGCGACAGGGGCTCCTTAGGGGAGACCCAGTACTTC; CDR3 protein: CSDRGSLGETQYF
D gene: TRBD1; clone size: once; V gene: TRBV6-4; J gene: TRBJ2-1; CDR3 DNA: TGTGCCAGCAGTGAAGAACAGGGGGCCTACAATGAGCAGTTCTTC; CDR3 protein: CASSEEQGAYNEQFF
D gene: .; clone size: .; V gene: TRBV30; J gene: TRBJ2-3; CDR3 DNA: TGTGCCTGGAGTGCCCCTGATACGCAGTATTTT; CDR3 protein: CAWSAPDTQYF
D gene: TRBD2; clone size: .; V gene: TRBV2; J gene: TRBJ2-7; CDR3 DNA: TGTGCCAGCATCGGGGGGGTGCTCTACGAGCAGTACTTC; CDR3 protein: CASIGGVLYEQYF
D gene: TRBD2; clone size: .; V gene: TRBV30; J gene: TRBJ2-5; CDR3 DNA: TGTGCCTGGAACGGCGGGGGGGCCCTAGAGACCCAGTACTTC; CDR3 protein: CAWNGGGALETQYF
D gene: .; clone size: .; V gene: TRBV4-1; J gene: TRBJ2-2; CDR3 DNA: TGCGCCAGCAGCCAAAACGCCGGGACGGTGGCCGGGGAGCTGTTTTTT; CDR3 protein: CASSQNAGTVAGELFF